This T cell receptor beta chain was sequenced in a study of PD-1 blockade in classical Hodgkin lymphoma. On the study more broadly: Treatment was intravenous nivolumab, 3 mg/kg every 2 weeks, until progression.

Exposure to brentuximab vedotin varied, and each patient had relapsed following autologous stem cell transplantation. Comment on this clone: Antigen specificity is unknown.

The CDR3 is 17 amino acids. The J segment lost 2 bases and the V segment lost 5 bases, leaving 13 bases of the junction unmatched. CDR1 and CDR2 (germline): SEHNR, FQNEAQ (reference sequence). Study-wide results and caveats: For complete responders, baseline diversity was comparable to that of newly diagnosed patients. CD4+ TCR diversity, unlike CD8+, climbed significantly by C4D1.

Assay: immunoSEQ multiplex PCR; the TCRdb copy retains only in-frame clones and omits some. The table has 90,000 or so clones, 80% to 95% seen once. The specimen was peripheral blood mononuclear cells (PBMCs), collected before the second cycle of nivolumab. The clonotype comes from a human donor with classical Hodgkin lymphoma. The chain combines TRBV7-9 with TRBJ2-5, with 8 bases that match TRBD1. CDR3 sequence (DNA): TGTGCCAGCAGCCTCCTCGGACAGGGATGGGGACAAGAGACCCAGTACTTC. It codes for CASSLLGQGWGQETQYF.